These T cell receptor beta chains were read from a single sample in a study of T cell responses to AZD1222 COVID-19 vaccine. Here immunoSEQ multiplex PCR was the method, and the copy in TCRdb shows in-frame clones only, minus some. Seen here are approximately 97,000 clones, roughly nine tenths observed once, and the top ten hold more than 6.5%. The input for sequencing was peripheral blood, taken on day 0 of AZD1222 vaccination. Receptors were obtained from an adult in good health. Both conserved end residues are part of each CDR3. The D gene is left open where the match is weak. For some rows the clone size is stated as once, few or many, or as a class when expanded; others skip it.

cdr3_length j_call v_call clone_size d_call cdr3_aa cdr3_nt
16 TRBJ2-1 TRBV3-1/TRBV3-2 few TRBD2 CASSQMPGGLLEEQFF TGTGCCAGCAGCCAAATGCCGGGGGGGTTATTGGAGGAGCAGTTCTTC
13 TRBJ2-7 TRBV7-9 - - CASSLDWGDEQYF TGTGCCAGCAGCTTGGACTGGGGCGACGAGCAGTACTTC
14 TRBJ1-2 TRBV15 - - CATSRAGGQGGYTF TGTGCCACCAGCAGAGCGGGGGGCCAGGGTGGCTACACCTTC
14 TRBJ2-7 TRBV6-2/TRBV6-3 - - CASSMQGPTYEQYF TGTGCCAGCAGTATGCAGGGTCCGACCTACGAGCAGTACTTC
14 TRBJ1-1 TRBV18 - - CASSPPRDTLEAFF TGTGCCAGCTCACCTCCCAGAGATACCCTTGAAGCTTTCTTT
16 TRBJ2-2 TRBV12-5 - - CASGLGLPLNTGELFF TGTGCTAGTGGTTTGGGACTCCCCTTGAACACCGGGGAGCTGTTTTTT
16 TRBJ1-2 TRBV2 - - CASSEGYKGHNYGYTF TGTGCCAGCAGTGAGGGTTATAAGGGTCATAACTATGGCTACACCTTC
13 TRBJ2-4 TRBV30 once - CAWSGIAKNIQYF TGTGCCTGGAGTGGGATAGCCAAAAACATTCAGTACTTC
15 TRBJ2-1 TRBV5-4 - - CASSSQWEDLGEQFF TGTGCCAGCAGTTCTCAGTGGGAGGACTTAGGTGAGCAGTTCTTC
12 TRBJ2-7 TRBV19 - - CASRDPSYEQYF TGTGCCAGTAGAGACCCCTCCTACGAGCAGTACTTC